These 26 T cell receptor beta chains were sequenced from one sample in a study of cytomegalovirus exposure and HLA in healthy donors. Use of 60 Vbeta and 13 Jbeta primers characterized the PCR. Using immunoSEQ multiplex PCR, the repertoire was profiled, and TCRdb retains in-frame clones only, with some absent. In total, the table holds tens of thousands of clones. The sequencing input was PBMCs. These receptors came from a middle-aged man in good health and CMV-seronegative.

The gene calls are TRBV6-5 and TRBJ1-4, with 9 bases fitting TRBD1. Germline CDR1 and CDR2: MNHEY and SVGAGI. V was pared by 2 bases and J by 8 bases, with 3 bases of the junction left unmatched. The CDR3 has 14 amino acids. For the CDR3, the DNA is TGTGCCAGCAGTTACACAGGGGGCGCCGAAAAACTGTTTTTT. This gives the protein CASSYTGGAEKLFF.

The DNA of the CDR3 is TGCGCCAGCAGCTCCATAGCGGGGACAGCCTACGAGCAGTACTTC. Translation: CASSSIAGTAYEQYF. The chain links TRBV5-1 to TRBJ2-7; the D gene is possibly TRBD2 (8 bases). Between the trimmed V and J ends, which lost 3 bases and 2 bases, there was a span of 15 bases. CDR1 is SGHRS, CDR2 YFSETQ, per germline. The CDR3 sequence is 15 residues long.

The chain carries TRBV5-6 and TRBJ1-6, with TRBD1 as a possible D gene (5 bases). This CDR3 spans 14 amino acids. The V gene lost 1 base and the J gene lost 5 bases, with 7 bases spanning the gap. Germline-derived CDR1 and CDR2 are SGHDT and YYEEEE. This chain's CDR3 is CASSLPGNNSPLHF. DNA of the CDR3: TGTGCCAGCAGCTTGCCAGGGAATAATTCACCCCTCCACTTT.

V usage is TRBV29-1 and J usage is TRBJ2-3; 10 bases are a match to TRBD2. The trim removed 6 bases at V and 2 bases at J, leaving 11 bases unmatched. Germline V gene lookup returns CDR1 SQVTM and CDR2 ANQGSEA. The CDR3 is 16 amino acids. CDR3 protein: CSVLSQLAGFTDTQYF. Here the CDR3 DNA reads TGCAGCGTACTTTCTCAACTAGCGGGGTTCACAGATACGCAGTATTTT.

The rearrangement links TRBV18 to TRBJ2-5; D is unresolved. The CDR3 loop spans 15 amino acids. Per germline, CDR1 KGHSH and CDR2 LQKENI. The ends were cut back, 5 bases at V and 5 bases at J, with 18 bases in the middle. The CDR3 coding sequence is TGTGCCAGCTCATCGATCGCGGAGAACCCCGAGACCCAGTACTTC. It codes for CASSSIAENPETQYF.

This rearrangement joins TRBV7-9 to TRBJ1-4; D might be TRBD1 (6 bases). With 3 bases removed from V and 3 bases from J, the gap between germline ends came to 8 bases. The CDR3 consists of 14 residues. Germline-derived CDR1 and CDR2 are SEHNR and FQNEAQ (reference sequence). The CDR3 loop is CASSFRGSNEKLFF. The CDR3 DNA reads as TGTGCCAGCAGCTTCAGGGGCTCTAATGAAAAACTGTTTTTT.

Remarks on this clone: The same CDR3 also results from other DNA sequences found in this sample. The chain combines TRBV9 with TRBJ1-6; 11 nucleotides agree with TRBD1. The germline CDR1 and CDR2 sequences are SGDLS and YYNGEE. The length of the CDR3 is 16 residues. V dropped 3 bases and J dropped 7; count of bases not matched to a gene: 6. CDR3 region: CASSGGTGGRNSPLHF. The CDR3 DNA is TGTGCCAGCAGCGGCGGGACAGGGGGAAGAAATTCACCCCTCCACTTT.

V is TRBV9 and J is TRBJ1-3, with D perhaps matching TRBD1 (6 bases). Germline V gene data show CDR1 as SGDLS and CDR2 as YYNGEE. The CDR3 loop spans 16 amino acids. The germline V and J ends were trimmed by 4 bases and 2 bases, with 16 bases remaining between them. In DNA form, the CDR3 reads TGTGCCAGCAGCCTAACTAGCGGGGGGCCTGGAAACACCATATATTTT. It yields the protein CASSLTSGGPGNTIYF.

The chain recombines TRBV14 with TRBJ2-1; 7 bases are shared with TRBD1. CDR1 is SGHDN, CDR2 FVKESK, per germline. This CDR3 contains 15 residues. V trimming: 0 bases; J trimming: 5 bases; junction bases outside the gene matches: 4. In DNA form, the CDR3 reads TGTGCCAGCAGCCAAGATAGGGGGCGGAACAATGAGCAGTTCTTC. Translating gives CASSQDRGRNNEQFF.

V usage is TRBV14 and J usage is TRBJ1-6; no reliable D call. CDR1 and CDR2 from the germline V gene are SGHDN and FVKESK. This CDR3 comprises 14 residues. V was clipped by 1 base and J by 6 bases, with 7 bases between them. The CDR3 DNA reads TGTGCCAGCAGCCAAGGGAGAGTTAATTCACCCCTCCACTTT. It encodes CASSQGRVNSPLHF.

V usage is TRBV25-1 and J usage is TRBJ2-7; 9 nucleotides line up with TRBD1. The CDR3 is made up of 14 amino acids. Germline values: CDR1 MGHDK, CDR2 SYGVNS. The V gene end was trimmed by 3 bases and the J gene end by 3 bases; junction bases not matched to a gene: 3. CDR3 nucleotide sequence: TGTGCCAGCAGTGATTCGACAGGGGGCTACGAGCAGTACTTC. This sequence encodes CASSDSTGGYEQYF.

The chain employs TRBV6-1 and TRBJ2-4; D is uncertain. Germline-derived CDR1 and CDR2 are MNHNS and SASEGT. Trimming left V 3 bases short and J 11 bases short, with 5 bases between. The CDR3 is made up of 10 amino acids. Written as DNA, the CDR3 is TGTGCCAGCAGTGAGTTCGTTCAGTACTTC. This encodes CASSEFVQYF.

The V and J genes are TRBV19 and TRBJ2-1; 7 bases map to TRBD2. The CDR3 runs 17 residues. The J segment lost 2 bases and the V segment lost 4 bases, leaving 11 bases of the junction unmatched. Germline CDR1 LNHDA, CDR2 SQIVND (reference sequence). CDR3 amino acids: CASSTSPGGGTYNEQFF. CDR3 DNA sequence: TGTGCCAGTAGTACCTCCCCCGGCGGGGGAACCTACAATGAGCAGTTCTTC.

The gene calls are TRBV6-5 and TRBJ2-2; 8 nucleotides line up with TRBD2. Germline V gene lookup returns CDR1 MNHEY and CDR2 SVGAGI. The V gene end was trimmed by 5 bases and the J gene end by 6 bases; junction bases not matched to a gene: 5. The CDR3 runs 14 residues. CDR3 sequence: CASSDSGGAGELFF. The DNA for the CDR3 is TGTGCCAGCAGTGATTCCGGGGGGGCCGGGGAGCTGTTTTTT.

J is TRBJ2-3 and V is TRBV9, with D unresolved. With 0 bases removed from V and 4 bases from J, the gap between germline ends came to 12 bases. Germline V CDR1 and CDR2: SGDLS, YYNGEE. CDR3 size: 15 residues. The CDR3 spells CASSVGGRSPDTQYF. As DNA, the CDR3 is TGTGCCAGCAGCGTAGGAGGTCGGAGCCCAGATACGCAGTATTTT.

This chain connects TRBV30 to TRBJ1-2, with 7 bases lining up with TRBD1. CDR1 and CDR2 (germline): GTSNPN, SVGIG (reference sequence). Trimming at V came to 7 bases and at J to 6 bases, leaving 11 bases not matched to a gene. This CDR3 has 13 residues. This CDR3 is CASLLQGIDGYTF. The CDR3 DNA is TGTGCCTCTCTCCTACAGGGGATCGATGGCTACACCTTC.

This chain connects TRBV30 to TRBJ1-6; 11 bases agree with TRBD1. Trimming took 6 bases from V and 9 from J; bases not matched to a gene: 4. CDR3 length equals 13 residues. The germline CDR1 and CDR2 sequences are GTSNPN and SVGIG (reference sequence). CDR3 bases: TGTGCCTGCGGACAGGGGGCGATTTCACCCCTCCACTTT. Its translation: CACGQGAISPLHF. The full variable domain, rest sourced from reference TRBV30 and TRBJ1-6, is SQTIHQWPATLVQPVGSPLSLECTVEGTSNPNLYWYRQAAGRGLQLLFYSVGIGQISSEVPQNLSASRPQDRQFILSSKKLLLSDSGFYLCACGQGAISPLHFGNGTRLTVT.

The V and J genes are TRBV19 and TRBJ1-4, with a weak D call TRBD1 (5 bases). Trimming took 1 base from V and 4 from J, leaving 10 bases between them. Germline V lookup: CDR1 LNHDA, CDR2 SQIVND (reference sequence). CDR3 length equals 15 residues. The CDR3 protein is CASSIGQLLNEKLFF. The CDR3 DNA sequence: TGTGCCAGTAGTATAGGACAGCTACTTAATGAAAAACTGTTTTTT.

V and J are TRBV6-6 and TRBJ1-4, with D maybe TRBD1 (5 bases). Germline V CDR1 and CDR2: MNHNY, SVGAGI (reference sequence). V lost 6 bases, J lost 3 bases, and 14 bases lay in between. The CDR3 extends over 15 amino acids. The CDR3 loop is CASRPTQAPNEKLFF. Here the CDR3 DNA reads TGTGCCAGCAGGCCTACACAGGCGCCTAATGAAAAACTGTTTTTT.

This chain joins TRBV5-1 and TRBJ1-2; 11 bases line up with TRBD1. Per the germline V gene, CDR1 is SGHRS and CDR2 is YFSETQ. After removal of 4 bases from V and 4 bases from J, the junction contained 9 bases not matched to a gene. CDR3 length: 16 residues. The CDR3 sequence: CASSPEGQGASYGYTF. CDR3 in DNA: TGCGCCAGCAGCCCCGAAGGACAGGGGGCGAGCTATGGCTACACCTTC.

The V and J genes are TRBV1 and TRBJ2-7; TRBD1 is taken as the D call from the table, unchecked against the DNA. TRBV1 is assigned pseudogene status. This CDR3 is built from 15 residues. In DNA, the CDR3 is TGCACCAGCAGCCAAGATCAACAGGGGGCCTACGAGCAGTACTTC. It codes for CTSSQDQQGAYEQYF.

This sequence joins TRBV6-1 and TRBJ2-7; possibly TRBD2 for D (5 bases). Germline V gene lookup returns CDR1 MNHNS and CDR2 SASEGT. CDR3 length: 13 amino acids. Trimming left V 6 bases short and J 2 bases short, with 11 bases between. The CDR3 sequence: CASSLAQTYEQYF. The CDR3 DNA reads TGTGCCAGCAGCCTAGCCCAGACCTACGAGCAGTACTTC.

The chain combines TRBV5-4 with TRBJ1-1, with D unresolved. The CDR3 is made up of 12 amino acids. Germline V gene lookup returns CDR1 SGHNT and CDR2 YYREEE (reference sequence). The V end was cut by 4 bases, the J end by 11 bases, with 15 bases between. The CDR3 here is CASSKKDHGAFF. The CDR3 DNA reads TGTGCCAGCAGCAAAAAAGACCACGGGGCTTTCTTT.

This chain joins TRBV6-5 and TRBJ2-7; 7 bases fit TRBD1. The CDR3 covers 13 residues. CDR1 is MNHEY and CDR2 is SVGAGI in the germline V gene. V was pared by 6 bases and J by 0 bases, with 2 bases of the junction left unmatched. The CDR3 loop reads CASRGDSSYEQYF. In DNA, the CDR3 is TGTGCCAGCAGGGGGGACAGCTCCTACGAGCAGTACTTC.

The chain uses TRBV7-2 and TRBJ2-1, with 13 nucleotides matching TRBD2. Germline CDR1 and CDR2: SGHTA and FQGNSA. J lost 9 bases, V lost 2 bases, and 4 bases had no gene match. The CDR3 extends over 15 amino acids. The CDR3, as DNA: TGTGCCAGCAGCTTAATACTAGCGGGGGGGCGTGAGCAGTTCTTC. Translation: CASSLILAGGREQFF.

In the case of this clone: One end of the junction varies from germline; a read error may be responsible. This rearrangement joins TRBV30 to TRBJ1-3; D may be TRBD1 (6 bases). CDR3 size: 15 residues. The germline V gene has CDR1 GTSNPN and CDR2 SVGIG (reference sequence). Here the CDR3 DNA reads TGTGCCGGGAGTTGGGCAGGGGCGCGGGGAAACACCATATATTTT. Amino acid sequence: CAGSWAGARGNTIYF.